Listed here is a single TCR beta chain. This sample is drawn from a study of neoadjuvant anti-PD-1 for oral cavity cancer. TCRdb's table, derived via immunoSEQ multiplex PCR, lists solely in-frame clones and lacks some. The table has approximately 42,000 clones, 65% to 85% seen once. Trimming took off 2 bases at V and 1 base at J, with 6 bases between the two ends. Germline loops: CDR1 SGHRS, CDR2 YFSETQ. CDR3 length: 14 amino acids. The sample's time point: after neoadjuvant nivolumab, at surgical resection. The clonotype was recovered from a person between 40 and 85 years old with oral cavity squamous cell carcinoma. Specimen: PBMCs, collected after nivolumab (anti-PD-1) treatment. This rearrangement joins TRBV5-1 to TRBJ2-2; D gene ambiguous. For the CDR3, the DNA is TGCGCCAGCAGCTTAGGCGGGAACACCGGGGAGCTGTTTTTT. Translated, it gives CASSLGGNTGELFF.